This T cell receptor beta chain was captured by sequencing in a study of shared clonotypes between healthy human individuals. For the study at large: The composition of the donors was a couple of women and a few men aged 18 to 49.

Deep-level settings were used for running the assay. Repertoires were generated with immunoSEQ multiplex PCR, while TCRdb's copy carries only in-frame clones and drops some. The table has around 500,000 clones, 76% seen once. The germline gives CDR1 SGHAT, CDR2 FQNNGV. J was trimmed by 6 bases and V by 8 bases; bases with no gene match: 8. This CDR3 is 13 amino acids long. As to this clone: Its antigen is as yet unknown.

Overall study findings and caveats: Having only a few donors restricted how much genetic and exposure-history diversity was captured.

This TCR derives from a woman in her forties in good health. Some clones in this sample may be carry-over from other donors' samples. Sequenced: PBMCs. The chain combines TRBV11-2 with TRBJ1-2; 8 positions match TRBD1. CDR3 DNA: TGTGCCAGCCGCAGGACAGGGTCTCATGGCTACACCTTC. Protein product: CASRRTGSHGYTF.